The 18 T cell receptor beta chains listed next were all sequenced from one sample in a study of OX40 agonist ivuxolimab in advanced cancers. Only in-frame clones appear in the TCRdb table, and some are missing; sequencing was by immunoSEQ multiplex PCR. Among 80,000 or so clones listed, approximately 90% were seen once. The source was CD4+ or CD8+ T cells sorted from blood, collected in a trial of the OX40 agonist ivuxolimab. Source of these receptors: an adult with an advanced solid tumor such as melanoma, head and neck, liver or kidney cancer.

The CDR3 sequence: CASSLGTGDYGYTF. The DNA for the CDR3 is TGTGCCAGCAGCTTGGGGACAGGGGACTATGGCTACACCTTC. The rearrangement uses TRBV7-9 and TRBJ1-2; TRBD1 agrees at 10 bases. CDR3 size: 14 residues. Germline V lookup: CDR1 SEHNR, CDR2 FQNEAQ (reference sequence). With 3 bases clipped from V and 3 bases from J, the junction kept 1 base outside the gene matches.

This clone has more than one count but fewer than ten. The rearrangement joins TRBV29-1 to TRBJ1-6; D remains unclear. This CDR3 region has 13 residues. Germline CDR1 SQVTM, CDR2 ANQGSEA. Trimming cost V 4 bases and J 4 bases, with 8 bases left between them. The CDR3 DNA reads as TGCAGCGTTGGGGAACAATATAATTCACCCCTCCACTTT. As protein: CSVGEQYNSPLHF.

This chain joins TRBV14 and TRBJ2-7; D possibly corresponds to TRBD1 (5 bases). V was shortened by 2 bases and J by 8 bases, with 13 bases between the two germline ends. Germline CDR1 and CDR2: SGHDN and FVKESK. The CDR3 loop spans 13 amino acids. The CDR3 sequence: CASSQSLGVQQYF. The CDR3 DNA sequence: TGTGCCAGCAGCCAATCATTAGGGGTACAGCAGTACTTC.

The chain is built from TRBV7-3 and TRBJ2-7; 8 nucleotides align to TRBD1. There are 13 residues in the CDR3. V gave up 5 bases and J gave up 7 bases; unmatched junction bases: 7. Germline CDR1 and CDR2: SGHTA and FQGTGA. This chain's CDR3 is CASSIRDRTEQYF. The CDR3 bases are TGTGCCAGCAGCATCCGGGACAGGACAGAGCAGTACTTC.

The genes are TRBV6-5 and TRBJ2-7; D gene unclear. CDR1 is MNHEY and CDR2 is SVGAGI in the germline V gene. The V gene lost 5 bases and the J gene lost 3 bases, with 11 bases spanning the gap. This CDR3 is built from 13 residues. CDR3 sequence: CASSRVPDYEQYF. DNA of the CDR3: TGTGCCAGCAGTCGGGTCCCAGACTACGAGCAGTACTTC.

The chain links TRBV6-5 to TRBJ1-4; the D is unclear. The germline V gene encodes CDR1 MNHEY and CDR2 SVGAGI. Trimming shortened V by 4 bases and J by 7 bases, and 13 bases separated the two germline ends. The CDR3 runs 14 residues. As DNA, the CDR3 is TGTGCCAGCAGTTCCCGAAACGGCGGTGAAAAACTGTTTTTT. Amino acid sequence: CASSSRNGGEKLFF.

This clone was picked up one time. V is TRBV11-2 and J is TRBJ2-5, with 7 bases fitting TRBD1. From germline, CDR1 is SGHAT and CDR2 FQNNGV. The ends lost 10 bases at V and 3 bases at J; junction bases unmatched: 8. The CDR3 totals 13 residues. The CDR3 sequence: CATARDSKETQYF. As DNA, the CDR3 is TGTGCCACCGCCCGGGACAGCAAAGAGACCCAGTACTTC.

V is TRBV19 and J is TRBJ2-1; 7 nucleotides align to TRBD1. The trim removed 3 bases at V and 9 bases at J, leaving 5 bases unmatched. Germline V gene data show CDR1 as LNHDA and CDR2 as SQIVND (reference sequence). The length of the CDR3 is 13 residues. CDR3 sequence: CASSMGQFSEQFF. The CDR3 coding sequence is TGTGCCAGTAGTATGGGACAGTTCAGTGAGCAGTTCTTC.

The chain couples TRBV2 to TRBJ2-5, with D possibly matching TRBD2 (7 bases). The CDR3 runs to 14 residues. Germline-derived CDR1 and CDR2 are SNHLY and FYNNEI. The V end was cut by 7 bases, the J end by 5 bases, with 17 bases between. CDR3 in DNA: TGTGCCAGCAAGGGGGGGCAGGGGAAGGAGACCCAGTACTTC. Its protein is CASKGGQGKETQYF.

The CDR3 sequence is CAWISPGQGLRGYTF. The CDR3 DNA reads TGTGCCTGGATCTCACCGGGACAGGGGTTGCGTGGCTACACCTTC. The rearrangement uses TRBV30 and TRBJ1-2; TRBD1 matches 10 bases. Germline trimming cut 4 bases from V and 7 bases from J; bases unmatched to any gene: 12. Germline V gives CDR1 GTSNPN, CDR2 SVGIG (reference sequence). The CDR3 extends over 15 amino acids.

CDR3 sequence (DNA): TGTGCCAGCAGCTTAGGATGGGGGCCGACCTACGAGCAGTACTTC. This gives the protein CASSLGWGPTYEQYF. The chain uses TRBV7-3 and TRBJ2-7; the D gene is possibly TRBD1 (6 bases). The CDR3 is made up of 15 amino acids. CDR1 is SGHTA and CDR2 is FQGTGA in the germline V gene. V was shortened by 2 bases and J by 2 bases, with 13 bases between the two germline ends. Together with reference TRBV7-3 and TRBJ2-7, the CDR3 gives the full variable domain: GAGVSQTPSNKVTEKGKYVELRCDPISGHTALYWYRQSLGQGPEFLIYFQGTGAADDSGLPNDRFFAVRPEGSVSTLKIQRTERGDSAVYLCASSLGWGPTYEQYFGPGTRLTVT.

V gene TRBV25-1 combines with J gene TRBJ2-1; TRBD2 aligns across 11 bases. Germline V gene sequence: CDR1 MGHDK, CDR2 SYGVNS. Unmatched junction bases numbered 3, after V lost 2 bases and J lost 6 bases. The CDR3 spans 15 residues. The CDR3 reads CASSETSGRINEQFF. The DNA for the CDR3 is TGTGCCAGCAGTGAAACTAGCGGGAGAATCAATGAGCAGTTCTTC.

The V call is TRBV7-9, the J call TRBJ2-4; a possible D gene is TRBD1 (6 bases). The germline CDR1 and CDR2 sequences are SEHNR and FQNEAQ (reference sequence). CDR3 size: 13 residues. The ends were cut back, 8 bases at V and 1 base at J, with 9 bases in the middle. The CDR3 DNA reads TGTGCCAGCGTCACAGGGGCCAAAAACATTCAGTACTTC. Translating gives CASVTGAKNIQYF.

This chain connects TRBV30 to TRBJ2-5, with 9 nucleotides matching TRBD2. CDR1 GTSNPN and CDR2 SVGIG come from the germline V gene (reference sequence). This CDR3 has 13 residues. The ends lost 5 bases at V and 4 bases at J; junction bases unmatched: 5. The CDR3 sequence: CAWGAGGGETQYF. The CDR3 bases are TGTGCCTGGGGAGCGGGGGGAGGAGAGACCCAGTACTTC. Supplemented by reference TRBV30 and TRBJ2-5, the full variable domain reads SQTIHQWPATLVQPVGSPLSLECTVEGTSNPNLYWYRQAAGRGLQLLFYSVGIGQISSEVPQNLSASRPQDRQFILSSKKLLLSDSGFYLCAWGAGGGETQYFGPGTRLLVL.

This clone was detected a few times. The CDR3, as DNA: TGTGCCAGCAGCCTGCCCGGGGGAGATACGCAGTATTTT. It translates to CASSLPGGDTQYF. V and J are TRBV6-5 and TRBJ2-3, with D tentatively TRBD2 (6 bases). The CDR3 runs 13 residues. The germline CDR1 and CDR2 sequences are MNHEY and SVGAGI. The V end was cut by 6 bases, the J end by 5 bases, with 12 bases between.

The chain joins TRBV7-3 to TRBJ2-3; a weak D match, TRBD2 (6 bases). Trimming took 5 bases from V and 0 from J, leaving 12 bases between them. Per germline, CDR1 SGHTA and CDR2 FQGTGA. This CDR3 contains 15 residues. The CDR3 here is CASSALGGSTDTQYF. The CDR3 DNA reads TGTGCCAGCAGCGCTCTGGGGGGTAGCACAGATACGCAGTATTTT.

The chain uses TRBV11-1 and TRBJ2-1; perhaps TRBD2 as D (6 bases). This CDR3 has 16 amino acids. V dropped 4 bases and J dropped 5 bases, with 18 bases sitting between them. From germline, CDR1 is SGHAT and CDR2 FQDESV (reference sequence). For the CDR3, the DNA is TGTGCCAGCAGCTCGTCCGGGAGTGAGAGGAACAATGAGCAGTTCTTC. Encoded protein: CASSSSGSERNNEQFF.

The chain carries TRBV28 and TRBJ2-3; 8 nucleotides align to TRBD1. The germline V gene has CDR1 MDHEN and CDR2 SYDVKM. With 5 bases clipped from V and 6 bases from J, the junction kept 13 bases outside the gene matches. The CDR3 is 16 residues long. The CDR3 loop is CASSPPSGTGLDTQYF. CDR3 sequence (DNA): TGTGCCAGCAGTCCCCCCTCCGGGACAGGCCTGGATACGCAGTATTTT.